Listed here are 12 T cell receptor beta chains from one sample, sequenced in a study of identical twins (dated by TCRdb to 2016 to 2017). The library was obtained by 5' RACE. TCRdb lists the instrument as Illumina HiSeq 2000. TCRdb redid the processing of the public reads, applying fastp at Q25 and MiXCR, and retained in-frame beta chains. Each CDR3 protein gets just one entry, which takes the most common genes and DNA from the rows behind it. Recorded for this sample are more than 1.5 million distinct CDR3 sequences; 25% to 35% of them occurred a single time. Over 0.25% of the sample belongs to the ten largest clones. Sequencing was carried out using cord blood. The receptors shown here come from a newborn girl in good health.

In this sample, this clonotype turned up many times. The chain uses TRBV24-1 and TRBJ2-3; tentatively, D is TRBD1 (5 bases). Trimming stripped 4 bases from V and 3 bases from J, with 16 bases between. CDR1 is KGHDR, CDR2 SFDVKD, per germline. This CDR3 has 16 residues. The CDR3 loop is CATSDRQSFGTDTQYF. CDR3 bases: TGTGCCACCAGTGACCGACAGAGCTTTGGGACAGATACGCAGTATTTT.

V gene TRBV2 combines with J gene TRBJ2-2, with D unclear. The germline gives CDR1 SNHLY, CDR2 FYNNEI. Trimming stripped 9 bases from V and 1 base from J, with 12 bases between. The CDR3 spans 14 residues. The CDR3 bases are TGTGCCAGTACGTCCCTGTTGAACACCGGGGAGCTGTTTTTT. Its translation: CASTSLLNTGELFF. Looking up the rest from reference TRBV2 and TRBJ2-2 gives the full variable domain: EPEVTQTPSHQVTQMGQEVILRCVPISNHLYFYWYRQILGQKVEFLVSFYNNEISEKSEIFDDQFSVERPDGSNFTLKIRSTKLEDSAMYFCASTSLLNTGELFFGEGSRLTVL.

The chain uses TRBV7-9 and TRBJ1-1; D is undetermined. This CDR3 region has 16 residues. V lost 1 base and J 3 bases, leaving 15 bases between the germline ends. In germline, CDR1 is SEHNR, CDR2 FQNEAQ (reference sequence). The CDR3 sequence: CASSLVLLSRDTEAFF. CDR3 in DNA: TGTGCCAGCAGCTTAGTGCTCCTTTCGAGGGACACTGAAGCTTTCTTT.

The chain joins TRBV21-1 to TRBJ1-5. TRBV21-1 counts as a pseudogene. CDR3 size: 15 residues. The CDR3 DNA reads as TGTGCCAGCAGCAAAGATGGAAAAGGCAATCAGCCCCAGCATTTT. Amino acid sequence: CASSKDGKGNQPQHF.

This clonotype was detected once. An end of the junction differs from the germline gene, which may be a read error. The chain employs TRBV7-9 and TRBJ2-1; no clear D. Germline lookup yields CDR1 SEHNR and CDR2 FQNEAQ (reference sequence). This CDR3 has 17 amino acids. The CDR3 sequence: CASSLESGRPSYNERFF. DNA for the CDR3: TGTGCCAGCAGCCTAGAGTCGGGCAGGCCCTCCTACAATGAGCGGTTCTTC.

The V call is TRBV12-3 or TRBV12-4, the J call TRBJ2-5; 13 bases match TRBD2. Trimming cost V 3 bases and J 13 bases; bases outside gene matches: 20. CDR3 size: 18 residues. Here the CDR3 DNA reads TGTGCCAGCAGTTTTCGCACTAGCGGGAGGGCCGTAATGTACGAGCGGTACTTC. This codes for CASSFRTSGRAVMYERYF.

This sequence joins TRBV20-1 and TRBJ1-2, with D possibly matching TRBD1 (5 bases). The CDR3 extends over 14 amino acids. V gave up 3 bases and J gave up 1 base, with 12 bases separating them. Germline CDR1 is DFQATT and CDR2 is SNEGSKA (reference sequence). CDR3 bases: TGCAGTGCTAGGGATCCGGACATTAACTATGGCTACACCTTC. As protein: CSARDPDINYGYTF.

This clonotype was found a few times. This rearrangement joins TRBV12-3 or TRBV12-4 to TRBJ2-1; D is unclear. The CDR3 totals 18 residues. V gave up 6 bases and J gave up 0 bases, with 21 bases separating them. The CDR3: CASSPSRRFGSSYNEQFF. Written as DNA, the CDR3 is TGTGCCAGCAGCCCCTCGCGGCGGTTTGGAAGCTCCTACAATGAGCAGTTCTTC.

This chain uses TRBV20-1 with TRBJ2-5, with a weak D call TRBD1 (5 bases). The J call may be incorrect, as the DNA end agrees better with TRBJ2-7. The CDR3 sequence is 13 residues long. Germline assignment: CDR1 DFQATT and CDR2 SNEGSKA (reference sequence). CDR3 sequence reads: CSASPGANYEQYF. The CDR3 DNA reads TGCAGTGCCTCCCCTGGGGCGAACTACGAGCAGTACTTC.

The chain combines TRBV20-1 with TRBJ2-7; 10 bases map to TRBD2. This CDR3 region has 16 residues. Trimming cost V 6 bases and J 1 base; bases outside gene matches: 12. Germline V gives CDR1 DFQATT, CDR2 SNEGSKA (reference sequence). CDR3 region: CSAPRPSGSRSYEQYF. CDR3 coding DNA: TGCAGTGCCCCCCGCCCTAGCGGGAGTAGGTCCTACGAGCAGTACTTC.

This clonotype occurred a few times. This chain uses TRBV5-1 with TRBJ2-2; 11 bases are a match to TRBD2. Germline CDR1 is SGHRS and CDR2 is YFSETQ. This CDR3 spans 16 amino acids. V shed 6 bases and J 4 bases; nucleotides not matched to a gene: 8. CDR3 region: CASNLLAGDTTGELFF. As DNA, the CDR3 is TGCGCCAGCAACCTACTAGCGGGGGACACCACCGGGGAGCTGTTTTTT.

This chain's CDR3 is CATSRDGLASVYEQYF. The CDR3 coding sequence is TGTGCCACCAGCAGAGATGGGCTAGCGAGCGTATACGAGCAGTACTTC. The J gene is TRBJ2-7, the V gene TRBV15; D perhaps matches TRBD2 (6 bases). This CDR3 is 16 amino acids long. V lost 0 bases and J 4 bases, leaving 16 bases between the germline ends. Germline CDR1 is LNHNV and CDR2 is YYDKDF (reference sequence).